The rows below give T cell receptor beta chains drawn from one sample of a study of regulatory T cells in long-lasting Graves disease. TCRdb analysed the multiplex PCR reads with MiXCR anew, one entry per CDR3 protein. The sample consists of about 470,000 distinct CDR3 sequences, 20% to 25% of them appearing once. The input for sequencing was peripheral blood mononuclear cells (PBMCs), taken when the disease was refractory, from a patient treated with antithyroid drugs. These receptors were obtained from a female donor with Graves disease. CDR3s leave out the opening cysteine and the closing phenylalanine or tryptophan. The order of the fields is J gene, clone size, V gene, CDR3 protein. Size values are once, few and many counts, or a class for expanded clones, and some rows have none.

j_call: TRBJ2-7; clone_size: once; v_call: TRBV20-1; cdr3_aa: SARHPGQDPSEQY
j_call: TRBJ1-5; clone_size: -; v_call: TRBV11-3; cdr3_aa: ASSLGRTGCTPYSNQPQH
j_call: TRBJ2-7; clone_size: many; v_call: TRBV29-1; cdr3_aa: SVEGLAGGLTYEQY
j_call: TRBJ2-4; clone_size: -; v_call: TRBV19; cdr3_aa: ASSMGRLQTNPAKNIQY
j_call: TRBJ2-5; clone_size: many; v_call: TRBV28; cdr3_aa: ASSLLKDSQETQY
j_call: TRBJ2-2; clone_size: -; v_call: TRBV20-1; cdr3_aa: SALDRDLTGELF
j_call: TRBJ1-1; clone_size: -; v_call: TRBV18; cdr3_aa: ASSPRVGEDTEAF
j_call: TRBJ1-4; clone_size: many; v_call: TRBV12-3/TRBV12-4; cdr3_aa: ASSGTATNEKLF
j_call: TRBJ1-4; clone_size: -; v_call: TRBV4-3; cdr3_aa: ASSQDPESGEKLF
j_call: TRBJ2-4; clone_size: -; v_call: TRBV6-1; cdr3_aa: ASTSLAGGGTKNIQY
j_call: TRBJ2-7; clone_size: few; v_call: TRBV24-1; cdr3_aa: ATSDFSNYEQY
j_call: TRBJ2-7; clone_size: few; v_call: TRBV27; cdr3_aa: ASSLSRDGSSYEQY
j_call: TRBJ2-7; clone_size: -; v_call: TRBV20-1; cdr3_aa: SAREHYEQY
j_call: TRBJ1-1; clone_size: few; v_call: TRBV19; cdr3_aa: ASSIDRVPGFKYTEAF
j_call: TRBJ2-7; clone_size: many; v_call: TRBV6-2/TRBV6-3; cdr3_aa: ASSYGQGVSYEQY
j_call: TRBJ2-7; clone_size: few; v_call: TRBV20-1; cdr3_aa: SASGTGDSSYEQY
j_call: TRBJ2-2; clone_size: few; v_call: TRBV5-1; cdr3_aa: ASSQGQITGELF
j_call: TRBJ2-7; clone_size: few; v_call: TRBV11-2; cdr3_aa: ASSATRGEQY
j_call: TRBJ2-7; clone_size: few; v_call: TRBV20-1; cdr3_aa: SASEGPGGHYEQY
j_call: TRBJ1-5; clone_size: few; v_call: TRBV6-2/TRBV6-3; cdr3_aa: ASSYRAESAAQH
j_call: TRBJ2-5; clone_size: few; v_call: TRBV25-1; cdr3_aa: ASSESRTIGIETQY
j_call: TRBJ2-5; clone_size: many; v_call: TRBV12-3/TRBV12-4; cdr3_aa: ASSFSGSGTQY
j_call: TRBJ2-7; clone_size: many; v_call: TRBV12-3/TRBV12-4; cdr3_aa: ASTGQNYEQY
j_call: TRBJ2-2; clone_size: few; v_call: TRBV11-2; cdr3_aa: ASRRVGTGELF
j_call: TRBJ2-5; clone_size: few; v_call: TRBV19; cdr3_aa: ATLGGAWQETQY
j_call: TRBJ1-6; clone_size: many; v_call: TRBV7-2; cdr3_aa: AITGGHSPLH
j_call: TRBJ2-5; clone_size: many; v_call: TRBV27; cdr3_aa: ASSFIQGLGIKTQY
j_call: TRBJ2-1; clone_size: -; v_call: TRBV3-1; cdr3_aa: ASSSSGRVTDEQF
j_call: TRBJ1-2; clone_size: few; v_call: TRBV6-2/TRBV6-3; cdr3_aa: ASREDSHYGYT
j_call: TRBJ2-7; clone_size: many; v_call: TRBV6-1; cdr3_aa: ASRRLSSEYEQY
j_call: TRBJ2-5; clone_size: many; v_call: TRBV5-5; cdr3_aa: ASSRGEQETQY
j_call: TRBJ2-7; clone_size: many; v_call: TRBV6-2/TRBV6-3; cdr3_aa: ASIRDEQY
j_call: TRBJ2-7; clone_size: many; v_call: TRBV6-1; cdr3_aa: ASSQGLAGVNEQY